Reported below is one TCR beta chain. This record comes from a study of shared clonotypes between healthy human individuals. V was cut by 4 bases and J by 4 bases, with 10 bases left in between. Germline CDR1 reads SNHLY; CDR2 reads FYNNEI. The CDR3 loop spans 13 amino acids. Method: immunoSEQ multiplex PCR; TCRdb's copy keeps in-frame clones and lacks some. The table shows 2 million to 3 million clones, with 90% to 95% occurring only once. The rearrangement links TRBV2 to TRBJ2-5, with D tentatively TRBD1 (6 bases). The sequenced sample was naive CD4+ T cells from PBMCs. The subset was: CD45RA+ positively selected. This clonotype was sampled from a man aged 18 to 29 in good health. Some clones in this sample may be carry-over from other donors' samples. CDR3 amino acids: CASSVNRAETQYF. The CDR3 DNA is TGTGCCAGCAGTGTGAACAGGGCAGAGACCCAGTACTTC.